This T cell receptor beta chain originates from a study of CD8+ T cells in alopecia areata. Points from the study as a whole: For lesional scalp, especially alopecia totalis/universalis, clonality was higher than in normal scalp. Sharing of TCR sequences between patients (possibly for HLA-related reasons) was less clear than in mice.

Note on this clone: Its antigen is undetermined.

The sorting of PBMCs gave CD4+ and CD8+ T cells. CDR1 is ENHRY and CDR2 is SYGVKD in the germline V gene. The junction had 13 bases not matched to a gene; V was cut back by 10 bases and J by 5 bases. This CDR3 region has 14 residues. RNA, once extracted, was reverse transcribed into cDNA for use as the sequencing template. Only in-frame clones appear in the TCRdb table, and some are missing; sequencing was by immunoSEQ multiplex PCR. The table has about 140,000 clones, roughly three fifths seen once. Specimen: CD4+ T cells sorted from blood, collected at week 0. The receptor was derived from a human donor with alopecia areata. V usage is TRBV10-3 and J usage is TRBJ1-1; 7 bases are shared with TRBD1. Here the CDR3 reads CATYIDRESTEAFF. CDR3 DNA: TGTGCCACCTACATTGACAGGGAGAGTACTGAAGCTTTCTTT.